This T cell receptor beta chain was captured in a study of shared clonotypes between healthy human individuals. Study-level background: Donors, aged 18 to 49, were a couple of women and a few men.

For every subset, genomic DNA was evenly distributed across several immunoSEQ plates. Template amounts of roughly 0.3 ug DNA, tens of thousands of T cell genomes, were employed in unsorted PBMC replicate PCRs. Libraries were prepared by immunoSEQ multiplex PCR; TCRdb keeps only in-frame clonotypes and omits some of them. This sample has fewer than 650,000 clones, with roughly four fifths found just once. This CDR3 has 14 residues. Every donor, a Caucasian adult, lived in Nashville, Tennessee. The TCR originated in a woman aged 40 to 50 in good health. Some clones in this sample may be carry-over from other donors' samples. The sample taken for sequencing was PBMCs. V is TRBV1 and J is TRBJ2-3; TRBD2 reflects the table's D call only, with no check against the DNA. TRBV1 has pseudogene status. CDR3 DNA: TGCACCAGCGGGACTAGCGGGAGGCGAGATACGCAGTATTTT. Its translation: CTSGTSGRRDTQYF.